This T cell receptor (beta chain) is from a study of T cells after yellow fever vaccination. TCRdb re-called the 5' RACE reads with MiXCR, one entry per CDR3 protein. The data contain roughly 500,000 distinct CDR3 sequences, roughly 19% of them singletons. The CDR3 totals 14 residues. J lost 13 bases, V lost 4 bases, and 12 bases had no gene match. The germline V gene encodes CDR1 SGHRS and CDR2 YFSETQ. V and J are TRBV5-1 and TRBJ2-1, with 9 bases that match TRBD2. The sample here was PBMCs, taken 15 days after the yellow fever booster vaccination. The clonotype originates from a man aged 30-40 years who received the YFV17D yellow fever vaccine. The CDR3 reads CASSRQAGGPDQFF. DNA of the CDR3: TGCGCCAGCAGCCGACAGGCGGGAGGGCCCGATCAGTTCTTC.